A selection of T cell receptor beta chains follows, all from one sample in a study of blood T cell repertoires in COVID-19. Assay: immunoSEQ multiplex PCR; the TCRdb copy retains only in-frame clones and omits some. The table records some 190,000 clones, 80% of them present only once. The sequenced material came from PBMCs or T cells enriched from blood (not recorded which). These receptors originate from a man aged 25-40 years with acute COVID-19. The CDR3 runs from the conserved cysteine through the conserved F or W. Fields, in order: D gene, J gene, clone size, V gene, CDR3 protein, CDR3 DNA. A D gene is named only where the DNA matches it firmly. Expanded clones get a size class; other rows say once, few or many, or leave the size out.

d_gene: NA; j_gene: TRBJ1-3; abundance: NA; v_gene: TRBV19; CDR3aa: CASSLTGHSGNTIYF; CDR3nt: TGTGCCAGTAGTCTGACAGGACACTCTGGAAACACCATATATTTT
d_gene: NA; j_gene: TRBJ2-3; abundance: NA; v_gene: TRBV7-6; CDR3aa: CASSAADVSDTQYF; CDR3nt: TGTGCCAGCAGCGCCGCGGATGTCTCAGATACGCAGTATTTT
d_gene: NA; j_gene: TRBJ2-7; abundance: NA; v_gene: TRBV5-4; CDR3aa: CASSLAGGPNSYEQYF; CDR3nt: TGTGCCAGCAGCTTGGCCGGGGGTCCGAACTCCTACGAGCAGTACTTC
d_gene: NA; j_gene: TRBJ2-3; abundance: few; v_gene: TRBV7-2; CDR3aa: CASRQGPTDTQYF; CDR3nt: TGTGCCAGCAGGCAGGGGCCGACAGATACGCAGTATTTT
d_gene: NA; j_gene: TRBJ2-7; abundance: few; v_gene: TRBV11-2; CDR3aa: CASSPLRRDGAYEQYF; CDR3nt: TGTGCCAGCAGCCCCTTACGACGGGATGGAGCCTACGAGCAGTACTTC
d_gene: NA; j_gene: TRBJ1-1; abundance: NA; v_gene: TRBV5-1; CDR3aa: CASSQQGRTEAFF; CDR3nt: TGCGCCAGCAGCCAGCAGGGGCGAACTGAAGCTTTCTTT
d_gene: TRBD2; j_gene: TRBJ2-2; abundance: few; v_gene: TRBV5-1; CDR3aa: CASSLPLGLADNTGELFF; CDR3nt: TGCGCCAGCAGCTTGCCGTTGGGACTAGCGGATAACACCGGGGAGCTGTTTTTT
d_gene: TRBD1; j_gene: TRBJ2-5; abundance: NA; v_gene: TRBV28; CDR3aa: CASSLGQGWETQYF; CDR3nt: TGTGCCAGCAGCCTTGGACAGGGGTGGGAGACCCAGTACTTC
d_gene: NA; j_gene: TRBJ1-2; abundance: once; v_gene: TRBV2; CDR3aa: CASTRRAERSRDGYTF; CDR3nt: TGTGCCAGCACCAGAAGGGCGGAACGGTCGAGGGATGGCTACACCTTC
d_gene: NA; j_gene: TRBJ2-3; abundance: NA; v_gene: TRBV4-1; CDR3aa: CASSQATRGDTQYF; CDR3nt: TGCGCCAGCAGCCAAGCGACCCGAGGGGATACGCAGTATTTT
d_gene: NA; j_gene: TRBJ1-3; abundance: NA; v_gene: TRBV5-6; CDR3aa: CASSLGKTGDSGNTIYF; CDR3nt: TGTGCCAGCAGCTTGGGCAAAACAGGCGACTCTGGAAACACCATATATTTT
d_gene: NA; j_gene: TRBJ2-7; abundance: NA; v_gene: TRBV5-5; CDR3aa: CASSPVGSEEQYF; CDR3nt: TGTGCCAGCAGCCCGGTAGGCTCGGAGGAGCAGTACTTC
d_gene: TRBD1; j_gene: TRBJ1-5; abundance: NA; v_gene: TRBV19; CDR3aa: CASNPTGEGNQPQHF; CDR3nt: TGTGCCAGTAACCCGACAGGGGAAGGCAATCAGCCCCAGCATTTT
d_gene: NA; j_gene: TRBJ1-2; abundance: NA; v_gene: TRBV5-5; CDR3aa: CASSPYTGYRGGYTF; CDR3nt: TGTGCCAGCAGCCCATACACAGGGTACCGTGGTGGCTACACCTTC
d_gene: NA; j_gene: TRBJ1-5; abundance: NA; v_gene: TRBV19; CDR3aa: CASRAQGSNQPQHF; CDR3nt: TGTGCCAGTAGGGCTCAGGGAAGCAATCAGCCCCAGCATTTT
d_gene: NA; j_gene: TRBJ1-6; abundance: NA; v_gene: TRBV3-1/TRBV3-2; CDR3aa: CASSQGAGVRSPLHF; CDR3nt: TGTGCCAGCAGCCAAGGGGCGGGGGTACGATCACCCCTCCACTTT
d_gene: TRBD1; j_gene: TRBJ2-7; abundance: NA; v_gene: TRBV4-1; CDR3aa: CASSQGQGQGVKSYEQYF; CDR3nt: TGCGCCAGCAGCCAAGGACAAGGACAGGGTGTAAAGTCTTACGAGCAGTACTTC
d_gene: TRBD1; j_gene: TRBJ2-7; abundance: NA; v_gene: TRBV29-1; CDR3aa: CSAEGQGFGYEQYF; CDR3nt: TGCAGCGCCGAGGGACAGGGATTCGGCTACGAGCAGTACTTC
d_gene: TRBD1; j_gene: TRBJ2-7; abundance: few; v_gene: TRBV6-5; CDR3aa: CASRPGQGVYEQYF; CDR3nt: TGTGCCAGCAGGCCGGGACAGGGGGTGTACGAGCAGTACTTC
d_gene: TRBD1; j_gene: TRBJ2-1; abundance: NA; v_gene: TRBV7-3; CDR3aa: CASSQGQGAYNEQFF; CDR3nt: TGTGCCAGCAGCCAGGGACAGGGGGCTTACAATGAGCAGTTCTTC
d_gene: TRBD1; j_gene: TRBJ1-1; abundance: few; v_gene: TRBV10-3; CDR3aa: CAISDLTGDTEAFF; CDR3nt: TGTGCCATCAGTGACCTGACAGGGGACACTGAAGCTTTCTTT
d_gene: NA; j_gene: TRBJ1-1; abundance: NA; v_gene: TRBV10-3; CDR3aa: CAILDANGNTEAFF; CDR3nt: TGTGCCATCTTAGATGCCAACGGGAACACTGAAGCTTTCTTT